This section outlines one T cell receptor beta chain sequence together with its context. These data come from a study of blood T cell repertoires in COVID-19. Within 2 weeks of study entry, exposed participants had contacted a PCR-confirmed or clinician-diagnosed COVID-19 case. Trimming took off 5 bases at V and 10 bases at J, with 33 bases between the two ends. The CDR3 totals 19 residues. Germline CDR1 reads SSHAT; CDR2 reads FNYEAQ (reference sequence). The repertoire was sequenced with immunoSEQ multiplex PCR; TCRdb's copy has only in-frame clones and lacks some. The profile shows roughly 230,000 clones, 80% to 90% of them singletons.

V gene TRBV7-7 combines with J gene TRBJ2-1, with a weak D call TRBD1 (6 bases). The specimen sequenced was PBMCs or T cells enriched from blood (not recorded which). This receptor was obtained from a woman aged 45-60 years who had been exposed to COVID-19. CDR3 sequence: CASSQSPIDSTWVQGEQFF. The DNA of the CDR3 is TGTGCCAGCAGCCAAAGTCCCATCGACAGTACATGGGTACAGGGAGAGCAGTTCTTC.